The rows below give T cell receptor beta chains drawn from one sample of a study of shared clonotypes between healthy human individuals. Sequencing was performed with immunoSEQ multiplex PCR; in TCRdb, only in-frame clones are kept and a portion is missing. The sample yields about 690,000 clones, roughly 91% seen once. The sequenced sample was memory CD8+ T cells from PBMCs. The receptors were gathered from a young man in good health. Some clones in this sample may be carry-over from other donors' samples. The CDR3 runs from the conserved cysteine through the conserved F or W. The order of the fields is J gene, clone size, D gene, V gene, CDR3 protein, CDR3 DNA. A D gene is named only where the DNA matches it firmly. Expanded clones are given a class, and other clones once, few, many or no size at all.

>TRBJ2-2|NA|NA|TRBV9
CASSAPAGGRTGELFF
TGTGCCAGCAGCGCCCCCGCCGGGGGGCGCACCGGGGAGCTGTTTTTT
>TRBJ2-7|NA|TRBD1|TRBV2
CASSEVGDSSYEQYF
TGTGCCAGCAGTGAAGTTGGGGACAGCTCCTACGAGCAGTACTTC
>TRBJ2-1|NA|TRBD2|TRBV7-2
CASSLNPAGAYNEQFF
TGTGCCAGCAGCTTGAATCCGGCGGGAGCTTACAATGAGCAGTTCTTC
>TRBJ2-1|NA|NA|TRBV5-4
CASSTWWVGNEQFF
TGTGCCAGCAGCACGTGGTGGGTAGGAAATGAGCAGTTCTTC
>TRBJ2-3|once|NA|TRBV6-6
CASSLLVGLSDTQYF
TGTGCCAGCAGTCTTCTAGTGGGACTTTCAGATACGCAGTATTTT
>TRBJ2-6|few|NA|TRBV7-6
CASSLGPSGANVLTF
TGTGCCAGCAGCTTAGGTCCCTCTGGGGCCAACGTCCTGACTTTC
>TRBJ2-2|NA|TRBD2|TRBV19
CASRGLAGESGSGELFF
TGTGCCAGTAGAGGACTAGCGGGAGAGTCGGGATCGGGGGAGCTGTTTTTT
>TRBJ2-3|NA|NA|TRBV19
CASSDGPYTDTQYF
TGTGCCAGTAGTGACGGACCGTACACAGATACGCAGTATTTT
>TRBJ1-6|NA|NA|TRBV10-3
CAISEPGANSPLHF
TGTGCCATCAGTGAACCAGGGGCCAATTCACCCCTCCACTTT
>TRBJ2-7|NA|TRBD1|TRBV27
CASSLSAGGREQYF
TGTGCCAGCAGTTTATCGGCAGGGGGCAGGGAGCAGTACTTC
>TRBJ2-5|NA|NA|TRBV2
CASSDRSRYQETQYF
TGTGCCAGCAGTGATCGTTCTAGGTACCAAGAGACCCAGTACTTC
>TRBJ2-7|NA|NA|TRBV5-1
CASRRDSTYEQYF
TGCGCCAGCAGGCGGGACAGCACCTACGAGCAGTACTTC
>TRBJ1-5|NA|NA|TRBV15
CATRAGNQPQHF
TGTGCCACCAGGGCAGGTAATCAGCCCCAGCATTTT
>TRBJ2-2|NA|NA|TRBV4-1
CASSQVGGAGELFF
TGCGCCAGCAGCCAAGTAGGAGGGGCCGGGGAGCTGTTTTTT
>TRBJ2-7|NA|TRBD2|TRBV19
CASSPRLAGGPGEQYF
TGTGCCAGTAGTCCCAGACTAGCGGGAGGGCCGGGAGAGCAGTACTTC
>TRBJ1-1|NA|NA|TRBV6-4
CASSDRDTLAAEAFF
TGTGCCAGCAGTGACCGGGACACCTTAGCCGCTGAAGCTTTCTTT
>TRBJ2-6|NA|NA|TRBV29-1
CSVEAGFSGANVLTF
TGCAGCGTTGAGGCAGGGTTTTCTGGGGCCAACGTCCTGACTTTC
>TRBJ1-5|NA|NA|TRBV21-1
CASSNRGGPPNQPQHF
TGTGCCAGCAGCAATCGGGGGGGTCCTCCTAATCAGCCCCAGCATTTT
>TRBJ1-2|NA|NA|TRBV7-9
CASSLQDMAGYTF
TGTGCCAGCAGCCTCCAAGATATGGCCGGCTACACCTTC
>TRBJ2-2|NA|TRBD2|TRBV7-8
CASSPRGDTRGELFF
TGTGCCAGCAGCCCCCGGGGGGATACAAGGGGGGAGCTGTTTTTT
>TRBJ2-7|NA|TRBD2|TRBV6-5
CASNGRGGEQYF
TGTGCCAGCAACGGGAGGGGGGGAGAGCAGTACTTC
>TRBJ2-2|once|TRBD2|TRBV5-4
CEPWASGVNTGELFF
TGTGAGCCCTGGGCTAGCGGGGTCAACACCGGGGAGCTGTTTTTT
>TRBJ1-1|NA|TRBD1|TRBV6-4
CASSQGADMNTEAFF
TGTGCCAGCAGTCAGGGGGCCGATATGAACACTGAAGCTTTCTTT
>TRBJ2-1|many|NA|TRBV28
CASILNWASYNEQFF
TGTGCCAGCATCCTAAACTGGGCGTCCTACAATGAGCAGTTCTTC
>TRBJ1-2|NA|TRBD1|TRBV28
CASSLKPAGGYNYGYTF
TGTGCCAGCAGTTTAAAGCCGGCAGGGGGTTATAACTATGGCTACACCTTC
>TRBJ2-7|NA|NA|TRBV9
CASSEGHSYEQYF
TGTGCCAGCAGCGAGGGACACTCCTACGAGCAGTACTTC
>TRBJ2-7|NA|NA|TRBV14
CASSGPRLPGHKPYEQYF
TGTGCCAGCAGCGGGCCTCGGCTTCCGGGACATAAACCCTACGAGCAGTACTTC
>TRBJ2-5|NA|NA|TRBV9
CASSSGGGHQETQYF
TGTGCCAGCAGCTCTGGGGGCGGCCACCAAGAGACCCAGTACTTC
>TRBJ2-7|NA|NA|TRBV4-1
CASSQDAWPYEQYF
TGCGCCAGCAGCCAAGACGCTTGGCCCTACGAGCAGTACTTC
>TRBJ2-1|NA|TRBD2|TRBV7-3
CASSLGGSGVLDEQFF
TGTGCCAGCAGCTTAGGGGGTAGCGGGGTTCTTGATGAGCAGTTCTTC
>TRBJ2-7|NA|TRBD2|TRBV15
CATSRDRLAETYEQYF
TGTGCCACCAGCAGAGATAGACTAGCAGAAACCTACGAGCAGTACTTC
>TRBJ2-4|NA|NA|TRBV4-3
CASSPRGAKNIQYF
TGCGCCAGCAGCCCTAGGGGGGCCAAAAACATTCAGTACTTC
>TRBJ1-1|NA|NA|TRBV19
CASSSTQTVLNTEAFF
TGTGCCAGTAGTAGTACCCAGACAGTTTTGAACACTGAAGCTTTCTTT
>TRBJ2-1|NA|TRBD2|TRBV11-2
CASSLAGNYNEQFF
TGTGCCAGCAGCCTAGCGGGAAACTACAATGAGCAGTTCTTC
>TRBJ2-1|NA|NA|TRBV7-9
CASSLLRPDSYNEQFF
TGTGCCAGCAGCTTATTGAGGCCAGACTCCTACAATGAGCAGTTCTTC
>TRBJ2-1|NA|TRBD2|TRBV6-1
CASSKTSGSSDEQFF
TGTGCCAGCAGTAAGACTAGCGGGAGTAGTGATGAGCAGTTCTTC
>TRBJ2-7|NA|TRBD1|TRBV9
CASSQGGSEQYF
TGTGCCAGCAGCCAAGGGGGCTCCGAGCAGTACTTC
>TRBJ1-1|NA|NA|TRBV11-3
CASSLAFGTEAFF
TGTGCCAGCAGCTTAGCCTTCGGCACTGAAGCTTTCTTT
>TRBJ2-3|NA|TRBD1|TRBV12-5
CASGLDRETDTQYF
TGTGCTAGTGGTTTAGACAGGGAGACAGATACGCAGTATTTT
>TRBJ2-7|NA|NA|TRBV10-2
CASSITSRNEQYF
TGCGCCAGCAGTATCACTAGTCGAAACGAGCAGTACTTC
>TRBJ2-2|NA|TRBD2|TRBV11-2
CASSEGLAGAATGELFF
TGTGCCAGCAGCGAGGGACTAGCGGGAGCGGCCACCGGGGAGCTGTTTTTT
>TRBJ2-5|few|NA|TRBV13
CASSPFGQETQYF
TGTGCCAGCAGCCCGTTCGGGCAAGAGACCCAGTACTTC
>TRBJ2-7|NA|TRBD1|TRBV29-1
CSVTTGGASYEQYF
TGCAGCGTGACAACAGGGGGAGCGAGCTACGAGCAGTACTTC
>TRBJ1-2|NA|NA|TRBV6-5
CASSYSKAKVYGYTF
TGTGCCAGCAGTTACTCGAAAGCGAAAGTCTATGGCTACACCTTC
>TRBJ2-5|NA|NA|TRBV4-1
CASSPDPFGTQYF
TGCGCCAGCAGCCCGGACCCCTTTGGGACCCAGTACTTC
>TRBJ1-4|NA|TRBD1|TRBV5-1
CASSWTGRNEKLFF
TGCGCCAGCAGCTGGACAGGACGTAATGAAAAACTGTTTTTT
>TRBJ1-1|NA|NA|TRBV6-1
CASRDGNTEAFF
TGTGCCAGCAGGGACGGGAACACTGAAGCTTTCTTT
>TRBJ1-1|NA|NA|TRBV15
CATSRDHNTEAFF
TGTGCCACCAGCAGGGACCATAACACTGAAGCTTTCTTT
>TRBJ2-7|once|NA|TRBV5-1
CASSLARPSGNYEQYF
TGCGCCAGCAGCTTGGCCCGACCAAGTGGGAACTACGAGCAGTACTTC
>TRBJ1-3|NA|NA|TRBV9
CASSVNDGGGNTIYF
TGTGCCAGCAGCGTGAATGACGGCGGCGGAAACACCATATATTTT
>TRBJ2-2|NA|TRBD2|TRBV27
CASRGLERGLRSLGELFF
TGTGCCAGCAGAGGTCTGGAGCGGGGCCTCCGGAGTCTCGGGGAGCTGTTTTTT
>TRBJ2-1|NA|NA|TRBV27
CASSLSGFNEQFF
TGTGCCAGCAGTTTATCCGGATTCAATGAGCAGTTCTTC
>TRBJ2-1|NA|TRBD2|TRBV28
CASSLIPGTSAYNEQFF
TGTGCCAGCAGTTTAATCCCCGGGACTAGCGCATACAATGAGCAGTTCTTC
>TRBJ2-3|NA|TRBD2|TRBV5-1
CASQFPQKLATLFTDTQYF
TGCGCCAGCCAGTTCCCGCAGAAACTAGCGACCCTTTTCACAGATACGCAGTATTTT
>TRBJ2-1|few|TRBD2|TRBV7-9
CASSPGLAGYNEQFF
TGTGCCAGCAGCCCCGGACTAGCGGGCTACAATGAGCAGTTCTTC